Here is one TCR beta chain with its context. TCRdb keeps only in-frame clones here, not all; method: immunoSEQ multiplex PCR. The sample contains 380,000 or so clones, about 88% of which appear only once. This entry is derived from a study of blood T cell repertoires in COVID-19. At the level of the study: COVID-19 samples from acute and convalescent phases originated in the United States, Italy and Spain.

Per the germline V gene, CDR1 is GTSNPN and CDR2 is SVGIG (reference sequence). V was cut by 3 bases and J by 4 bases, with 15 bases left in between. The CDR3 is made up of 14 amino acids. The material sequenced was peripheral blood. V gene TRBV30 combines with J gene TRBJ2-5; tentatively, D is TRBD2 (6 bases). This clonotype was obtained from a woman aged 60-75 years with COVID-19, enrolled during active disease. As DNA, the CDR3 is TGTGCCTGGAGCTCAATCGGGGGTGGAGAGACCCAGTACTTC. Residues: CAWSSIGGGETQYF. Drawing the rest from reference TRBV30 and TRBJ2-5, the complete variable domain is SQTIHQWPATLVQPVGSPLSLECTVEGTSNPNLYWYRQAAGRGLQLLFYSVGIGQISSEVPQNLSASRPQDRQFILSSKKLLLSDSGFYLCAWSSIGGGETQYFGPGTRLLVL.